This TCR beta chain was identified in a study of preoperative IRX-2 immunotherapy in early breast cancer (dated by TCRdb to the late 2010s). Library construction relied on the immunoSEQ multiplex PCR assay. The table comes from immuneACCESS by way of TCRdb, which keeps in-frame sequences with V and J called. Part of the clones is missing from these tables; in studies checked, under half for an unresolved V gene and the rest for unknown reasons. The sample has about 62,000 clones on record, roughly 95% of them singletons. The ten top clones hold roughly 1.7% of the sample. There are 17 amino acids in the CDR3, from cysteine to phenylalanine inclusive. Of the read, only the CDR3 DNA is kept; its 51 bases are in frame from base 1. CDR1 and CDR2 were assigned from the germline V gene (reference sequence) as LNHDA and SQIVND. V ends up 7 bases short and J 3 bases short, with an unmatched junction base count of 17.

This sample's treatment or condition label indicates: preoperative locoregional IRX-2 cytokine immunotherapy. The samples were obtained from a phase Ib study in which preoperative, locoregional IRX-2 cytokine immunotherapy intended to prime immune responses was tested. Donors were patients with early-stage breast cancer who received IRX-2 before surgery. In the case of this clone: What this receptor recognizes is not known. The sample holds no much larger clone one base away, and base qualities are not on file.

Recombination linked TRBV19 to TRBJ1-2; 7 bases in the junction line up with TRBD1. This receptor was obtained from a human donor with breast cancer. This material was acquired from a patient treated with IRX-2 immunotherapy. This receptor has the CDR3 CASNGPQGELNHYGYTF. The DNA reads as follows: TGTGCCAGTAATGGGCCCCAGGGGGAACTAAACCACTATGGCTACACCTTC.